The rows below give T cell receptor beta chains drawn from one sample of a study of T-cell memory formation after mild COVID-19. TCRdb processed the 5' RACE reads anew with MiXCR; each CDR3 protein has one entry. This sample has roughly 280,000 distinct CDR3 sequences; roughly 8.2% occur once, and the top ten carry around a fifth. Source material: PBMCs or a T cell subset sorted from them (not recorded which). The receptor set was obtained from a man younger than 35 who had mild COVID-19 (a few samples of this study predate the infection). Cell type and time point are not known. Both conserved end residues are part of each CDR3. Each record gives: J gene, clone size, V gene, D gene, CDR3 protein, CDR3 DNA. The D gene is left open where the match is weak. A row's size may be missing; if present it is once, few, many or a size class.

j_gene: TRBJ2-3
abundance: few
v_gene: TRBV4-1
d_gene: .
CDR3aa: CASSQDITGRKDTQYF
CDR3nt: TGCGCCAGCAGCCAAGATATTACAGGGCGGAAAGATACGCAGTATTTT

j_gene: TRBJ2-3
abundance: many
v_gene: TRBV7-9
d_gene: .
CDR3aa: CASSLPWTGGMDTQYF
CDR3nt: TGTGCCAGCAGCCTACCCTGGACAGGCGGGATGGATACGCAGTATTTT

j_gene: TRBJ2-1
abundance: few
v_gene: TRBV4-2
d_gene: TRBD2
CDR3aa: CASSQVSGGLDEQFF
CDR3nt: TGTGCCAGCAGCCAAGTTAGCGGGGGCCTAGATGAGCAGTTCTTC

j_gene: TRBJ2-1
abundance: .
v_gene: TRBV24-1
d_gene: .
CDR3aa: CATSDLEVGGYNEQFF
CDR3nt: TGTGCCACCAGTGATTTGGAAGTCGGCGGCTACAATGAGCAGTTCTTC

j_gene: TRBJ1-1
abundance: .
v_gene: TRBV19
d_gene: .
CDR3aa: CASRRASPPEAFF
CDR3nt: TGTGCCAGTCGTCGGGCCTCGCCCCCTGAAGCTTTCTTT

j_gene: TRBJ2-3
abundance: few
v_gene: TRBV7-2
d_gene: .
CDR3aa: CASSLVGRKNTQYF
CDR3nt: TGTGCCAGCAGCTTAGTAGGACGGAAGAATACGCAGTATTTT

j_gene: TRBJ1-1
abundance: .
v_gene: TRBV12-3/TRBV12-4
d_gene: .
CDR3aa: CASRDLIGREAFF
CDR3nt: TGTGCCAGCAGGGATCTAATCGGCCGCGAGGCTTTCTTT

j_gene: TRBJ1-1
abundance: few
v_gene: TRBV7-9
d_gene: TRBD1
CDR3aa: CASSLTGVKILQRMNTEAFF
CDR3nt: TGTGCCAGCAGCTTAACAGGGGTAAAGATCTTACAACGGATGAACACTGAAGCTTTCTTT

j_gene: TRBJ2-1
abundance: .
v_gene: TRBV4-2
d_gene: .
CDR3aa: CASSQSPANNEQFF
CDR3nt: TGTGCCAGCAGCCAAAGTCCTGCCAACAATGAGCAGTTCTTC

j_gene: TRBJ2-1
abundance: .
v_gene: TRBV4-3
d_gene: .
CDR3aa: CASSQDIALGYEQFF
CDR3nt: TGCGCCAGCAGCCAAGATATAGCCCTTGGCTATGAGCAGTTCTTC

j_gene: TRBJ2-7
abundance: many
v_gene: TRBV7-9
d_gene: .
CDR3aa: CASSSLVYEQYF
CDR3nt: TGTGCCAGCAGCTCCCTCGTGTACGAGCAGTACTTC

j_gene: TRBJ2-1
abundance: few
v_gene: TRBV7-3
d_gene: TRBD2
CDR3aa: CASSTHTSGVINNEQFF
CDR3nt: TGTGCCAGCAGCACCCACACTAGCGGGGTTATAAACAATGAGCAGTTCTTC

j_gene: TRBJ2-1
abundance: .
v_gene: TRBV7-2
d_gene: TRBD2
CDR3aa: CASRKGLADYNEQFF
CDR3nt: TGTGCCAGCAGAAAAGGACTAGCGGACTACAATGAGCAGTTCTTC

j_gene: TRBJ2-5
abundance: many
v_gene: TRBV11-2
d_gene: .
CDR3aa: CASSFLVIGGQDTQYF
CDR3nt: TGTGCCAGCAGCTTCCTAGTGATCGGGGGCCAAGATACCCAGTACTTC

j_gene: TRBJ2-5
abundance: few
v_gene: TRBV12-3/TRBV12-4
d_gene: .
CDR3aa: CASSLVTGGLAKETQYF
CDR3nt: TGTGCCAGCAGTTTGGTGACAGGGGGACTAGCGAAAGAGACCCAGTACTTC

j_gene: TRBJ2-1
abundance: .
v_gene: TRBV7-9
d_gene: .
CDR3aa: CASSLAAYYYNEQFF
CDR3nt: TGTGCCAGCAGCTTAGCCGCTTATTACTACAATGAGCAGTTCTTC

j_gene: TRBJ2-5
abundance: .
v_gene: TRBV4-3
d_gene: .
CDR3aa: CASSQELFQETQYF
CDR3nt: TGCGCCAGCAGCCAAGAACTGTTTCAAGAGACCCAGTACTTC

j_gene: TRBJ2-4
abundance: .
v_gene: TRBV2
d_gene: TRBD2
CDR3aa: CASSFLAGGPAAKNIQYF
CDR3nt: TGTGCCAGCAGCTTTCTAGCGGGGGGCCCCGCGGCCAAAAACATTCAGTACTTC

j_gene: TRBJ2-3
abundance: many
v_gene: TRBV4-1
d_gene: .
CDR3aa: CASSQDPPADTQYF
CDR3nt: TGCGCCAGCAGCCAAGATCCCCCCGCAGATACGCAGTATTTT

j_gene: TRBJ2-2
abundance: few
v_gene: TRBV4-3
d_gene: TRBD1
CDR3aa: CASSLTGGSGELFF
CDR3nt: TGCGCCAGCAGCCTGACAGGGGGCTCCGGGGAGCTGTTTTTT

j_gene: TRBJ2-4
abundance: .
v_gene: TRBV20-1
d_gene: .
CDR3aa: CSALTLGQNKNIQYF
CDR3nt: TGCAGTGCCTTGACCTTAGGACAGAACAAAAACATTCAGTACTTC

j_gene: TRBJ2-3
abundance: .
v_gene: TRBV6-2/TRBV6-3
d_gene: TRBD2
CDR3aa: CASSYAPGLPTGSTDTQYF
CDR3nt: TGTGCCAGCAGTTACGCCCCGGGACTACCGACGGGTAGCACAGATACGCAGTATTTT

j_gene: TRBJ1-6
abundance: many
v_gene: TRBV6-5
d_gene: .
CDR3aa: CASSYVTGGANSPLHF
CDR3nt: TGTGCCAGCAGTTACGTGACGGGCGGGGCCAATTCACCCCTCCACTTT

j_gene: TRBJ1-2
abundance: .
v_gene: TRBV7-6
d_gene: .
CDR3aa: CASSLNDPDPTGANYGYTF
CDR3nt: TGTGCCAGCAGCTTAAATGACCCGGACCCAACTGGAGCTAACTATGGCTACACCTTC

j_gene: TRBJ2-5
abundance: .
v_gene: TRBV7-2
d_gene: .
CDR3aa: CASSLVGAGETQYF
CDR3nt: TGTGCCAGCAGCTTAGTGGGGGCGGGGGAGACCCAGTACTTC

j_gene: TRBJ2-2
abundance: many
v_gene: TRBV12-3/TRBV12-4
d_gene: TRBD1
CDR3aa: CASSPGGTVPTGELFF
CDR3nt: TGTGCCAGCAGTCCCGGTGGGACAGTCCCCACCGGGGAGCTGTTTTTT

j_gene: TRBJ1-2
abundance: .
v_gene: TRBV4-1
d_gene: .
CDR3aa: CASSQSEGPYGYTF
CDR3nt: TGCGCCAGCAGCCAATCCGAAGGGCCCTATGGCTACACCTTC

j_gene: TRBJ2-7
abundance: few
v_gene: TRBV19
d_gene: .
CDR3aa: CASSVNRDNSYEQYF
CDR3nt: TGTGCCAGTAGCGTTAACCGGGACAACTCTTACGAGCAGTACTTC

j_gene: TRBJ1-2
abundance: few
v_gene: TRBV4-2
d_gene: .
CDR3aa: CASSQDTGRSGYTF
CDR3nt: TGTGCCAGCAGCCAAGATACAGGCAGATCCGGCTACACCTTC

j_gene: TRBJ2-6
abundance: many
v_gene: TRBV6-5
d_gene: .
CDR3aa: CASSYFAGGPSGANVLTF
CDR3nt: TGTGCCAGCAGTTACTTTGCCGGGGGTCCGTCTGGGGCCAACGTCCTGACTTTC

j_gene: TRBJ2-7
abundance: .
v_gene: TRBV7-8
d_gene: .
CDR3aa: CASSLGRPVNEQYF
CDR3nt: TGTGCCAGCAGCTTAGGTCGTCCGGTAAACGAGCAGTACTTC

j_gene: TRBJ1-1
abundance: few
v_gene: TRBV6-2/TRBV6-3
d_gene: TRBD1
CDR3aa: CASRPDRGGTEAFF
CDR3nt: TGTGCCAGCAGGCCCGACAGGGGAGGAACTGAAGCTTTCTTT

j_gene: TRBJ1-1
abundance: .
v_gene: TRBV3-1
d_gene: TRBD1
CDR3aa: CASSGPQGGVTEAFF
CDR3nt: TGTGCCAGCAGCGGACCACAGGGGGGCGTCACTGAAGCTTTCTTT

j_gene: TRBJ1-2
abundance: many
v_gene: TRBV5-1
d_gene: .
CDR3aa: CASSFGDPTYGYTF
CDR3nt: TGCGCCAGCAGCTTCGGGGACCCCACGTATGGCTACACCTTC

j_gene: TRBJ2-3
abundance: few
v_gene: TRBV4-1
d_gene: .
CDR3aa: CASSQPRGGVADTQYF
CDR3nt: TGCGCCAGCAGCCAACCCCGCGGCGGGGTGGCAGATACGCAGTATTTT

j_gene: TRBJ2-2
abundance: few
v_gene: TRBV3-1
d_gene: TRBD1
CDR3aa: CASSETGFTGELFF
CDR3nt: TGTGCCAGCAGCGAGACAGGGTTCACCGGGGAGCTGTTTTTT

j_gene: TRBJ2-7
abundance: few
v_gene: TRBV2
d_gene: TRBD1
CDR3aa: CASGFGQVYEQYF
CDR3nt: TGTGCCAGCGGGTTCGGACAGGTCTACGAGCAGTACTTC

j_gene: TRBJ2-5
abundance: .
v_gene: TRBV2
d_gene: .
CDR3aa: CASSEHRGPVETQYF
CDR3nt: TGTGCCAGCAGTGAACATAGAGGGCCGGTTGAGACCCAGTACTTC

j_gene: TRBJ2-5
abundance: few
v_gene: TRBV7-6
d_gene: TRBD2
CDR3aa: CASSLEAGGINQETQYF
CDR3nt: TGTGCCAGCAGCTTAGAAGCGGGGGGGATTAACCAAGAGACCCAGTACTTC

j_gene: TRBJ2-3
abundance: .
v_gene: TRBV5-1
d_gene: .
CDR3aa: CASSRSPLSRGGTDTQYF
CDR3nt: TGCGCCAGCAGCAGATCCCCCCTGAGTAGGGGGGGGACAGATACGCAGTATTTT

j_gene: TRBJ1-5
abundance: few
v_gene: TRBV20-1
d_gene: TRBD1
CDR3aa: CSARGDRGWGQPQHF
CDR3nt: TGCAGTGCTAGAGGGGACAGGGGTTGGGGTCAGCCCCAGCATTTT

j_gene: TRBJ2-5
abundance: .
v_gene: TRBV14
d_gene: TRBD1
CDR3aa: CASSWGQGFGETQYF
CDR3nt: TGTGCCAGCAGCTGGGGACAGGGGTTTGGAGAGACCCAGTACTTC

j_gene: TRBJ2-3
abundance: few
v_gene: TRBV19
d_gene: .
CDR3aa: CASTRQDSDTQYF
CDR3nt: TGTGCCAGTACTCGGCAGGACAGCGATACGCAGTATTTT

j_gene: TRBJ2-4
abundance: few
v_gene: TRBV4-2
d_gene: TRBD2
CDR3aa: CASSLAGGPKNIQYF
CDR3nt: TGTGCCAGCAGCCTAGCGGGGGGGCCCAAAAACATTCAGTACTTC

j_gene: TRBJ1-2
abundance: few
v_gene: TRBV11-2
d_gene: .
CDR3aa: CASSFRQHYGYTF
CDR3nt: TGTGCCAGCAGCTTTCGACAGCACTATGGCTACACCTTC

j_gene: TRBJ1-2
abundance: few
v_gene: TRBV18
d_gene: .
CDR3aa: CASSPPSSRNYGYTF
CDR3nt: TGTGCCAGCTCACCACCGAGCTCCCGAAACTATGGCTACACCTTC

j_gene: TRBJ2-1
abundance: .
v_gene: TRBV7-3
d_gene: TRBD2
CDR3aa: CASSFTGGGYNEQFF
CDR3nt: TGTGCCAGCAGCTTCACCGGCGGGGGCTACAATGAGCAGTTCTTC

j_gene: TRBJ2-1
abundance: few
v_gene: TRBV6-2/TRBV6-3
d_gene: TRBD1
CDR3aa: CASSQTGFEQFF
CDR3nt: TGTGCCAGCAGTCAGACAGGGTTTGAGCAGTTCTTC

j_gene: TRBJ1-2
abundance: many
v_gene: TRBV6-2/TRBV6-3
d_gene: .
CDR3aa: CASSYSADPYGYTF
CDR3nt: TGTGCCAGCAGTTACTCGGCGGACCCCTATGGCTACACCTTC

j_gene: TRBJ1-2
abundance: .
v_gene: TRBV9
d_gene: .
CDR3aa: CASSVAVPGAYGYTF
CDR3nt: TGTGCCAGCAGCGTAGCTGTCCCGGGTGCCTATGGCTACACCTTC